This entry is about one T cell receptor beta chain. This sample is part of a study of cytomegalovirus exposure and HLA in healthy donors. Trimming left V 1 base short and J 0 bases short, with 16 bases between. The CDR3 has 19 amino acids. Germline CDR1 reads SGHDN; CDR2 reads FVKESK. The PCR contained 60 Vbeta and 13 Jbeta primers. The assay was immunoSEQ multiplex PCR, and TCRdb's table has in-frame clones only and misses some. This sample carries tens of thousands of clones, with 5.3% going to the ten biggest clones. The chain combines TRBV14 with TRBJ2-6; D is unresolved. The sample comprised PBMCs. This receptor was identified in a man between 25 and 39 years old in good health and CMV-seropositive. CDR3 protein: CASSQVIWAPISGANVLTF. The CDR3 nucleotides are TGTGCCAGCAGCCAAGTGATCTGGGCCCCAATCTCTGGGGCCAACGTCCTGACTTTC.